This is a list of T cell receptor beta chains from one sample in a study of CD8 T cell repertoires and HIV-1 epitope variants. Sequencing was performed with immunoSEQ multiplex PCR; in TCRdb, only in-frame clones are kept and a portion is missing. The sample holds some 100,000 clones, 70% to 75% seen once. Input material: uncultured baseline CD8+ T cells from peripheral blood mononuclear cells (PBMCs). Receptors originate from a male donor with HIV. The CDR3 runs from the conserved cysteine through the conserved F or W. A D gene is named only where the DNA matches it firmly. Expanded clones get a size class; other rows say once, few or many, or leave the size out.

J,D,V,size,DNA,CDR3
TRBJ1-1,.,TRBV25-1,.,TGTGCCAGCTCATACATGAACACTGAAGCTTTCTTT,CASSYMNTEAFF
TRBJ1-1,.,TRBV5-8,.,TGTGCCAGCAGCTTGTCGGTGGGCAGCTGGAACACTGAAGCTTTCTTT,CASSLSVGSWNTEAFF
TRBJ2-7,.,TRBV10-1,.,TGCGCCAGCAGTGAGGCTCTGCGCTACGAGCAGTACTTC,CASSEALRYEQYF
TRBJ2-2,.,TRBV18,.,TGTGCCAGCTGTACAGACCCGAACACCGGGGAGCTGTTTTTT,CASCTDPNTGELFF
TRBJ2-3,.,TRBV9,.,TGTGCCAGCAGCGGAGTAGGGGGGACTGTCAAGGATACGCAGTATTTT,CASSGVGGTVKDTQYF
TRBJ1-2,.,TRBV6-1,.,TGTGCCAGCAGTGACTGGGGGATAGGCTATGGCTACACCTTC,CASSDWGIGYGYTF
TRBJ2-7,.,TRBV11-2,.,TGTGCCAGCAGCTTTTCGCCAGGGGCCTACGAGCAGTACTTC,CASSFSPGAYEQYF
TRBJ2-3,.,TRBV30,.,TGTGCCTGGAGTGTTGGGTGGGAGAATACGCAGTATTTT,CAWSVGWENTQYF
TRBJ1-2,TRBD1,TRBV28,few,TGTGCCAGCAGCCTATCGCAGGGGGAGGGAAACTATGGCTACACCTTC,CASSLSQGEGNYGYTF
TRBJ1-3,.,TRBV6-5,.,TGTGCCAGCAGTTACTTCAGGGGATCTGGAAACACCATATATTTT,CASSYFRGSGNTIYF
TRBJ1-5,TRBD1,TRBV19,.,TGTGCCAGTAGTATAGATCTGGGGACAGGGGGCGTTGAGCAGCCCCAGCATTTT,CASSIDLGTGGVEQPQHF
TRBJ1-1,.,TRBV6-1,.,TGTGCCAGCATGGGGGCGGAGTACACTGAAGCTTTCTTT,CASMGAEYTEAFF
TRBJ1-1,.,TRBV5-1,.,TGCGCCAGCAGCTTCGGGGGCGGGGACACTGAAGCTTTCTTT,CASSFGGGDTEAFF
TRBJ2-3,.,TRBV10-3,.,TGTGCCATCAGTGAGTCGGGGCGGGGACGCACAGATACGCAGTATTTT,CAISESGRGRTDTQYF
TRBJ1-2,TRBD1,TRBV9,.,TGTGCCAGCAGCGTAGACCCCTCGACAGGGAACTATGGCTACACCTTC,CASSVDPSTGNYGYTF
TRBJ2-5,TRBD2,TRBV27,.,TGTGCCAGCAGTTCTAGCGGATATGGGGAGACCCAGTACTTC,CASSSSGYGETQYF
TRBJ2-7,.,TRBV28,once,TGTGCCAGCAGTCCCGACAGCTACGAGCAGTACTTC,CASSPDSYEQYF
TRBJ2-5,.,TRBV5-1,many,TGCGCCAGCAGCTTGGCCGGACAGCAAGAGACCCAGTACTTC,CASSLAGQQETQYF
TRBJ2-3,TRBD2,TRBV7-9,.,TGTGCCAGCAGCCGGACGTTGGGTGGCGGGAGAACTACAGATACGCAGTATTTT,CASSRTLGGGRTTDTQYF
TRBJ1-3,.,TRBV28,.,TGTGCCAGCAGTTTGCCTCGGGGGGCAGGAGGAAACACCATATATTTT,CASSLPRGAGGNTIYF
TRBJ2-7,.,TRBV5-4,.,TGTGCCAGCAGCTTGAATCCGTCAGGATACTCCTACGAGCAGTACTTC,CASSLNPSGYSYEQYF
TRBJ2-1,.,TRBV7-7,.,TGTGCTAGCAGCTTAGCTCCGGTGCATGAGCAGTTCTTC,CASSLAPVHEQFF
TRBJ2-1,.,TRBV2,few,TGTGCCAGCAGTGAAGGGGCAGGGCCCAATGAGCAGTTCTTC,CASSEGAGPNEQFF
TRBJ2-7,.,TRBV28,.,TGTGCCAGCAGAGAGCTCAGGACCCGCGAGCAGTACTTC,CASRELRTREQYF
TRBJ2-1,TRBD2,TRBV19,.,TGTGCCAGTGGTGGGCTAGCGGGAGACGGTGAGCAGTTCTTC,CASGGLAGDGEQFF
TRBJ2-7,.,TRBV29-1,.,TGCAGCGTTGAAGATTCTGTAACCTACGAGCAGTACTTC,CSVEDSVTYEQYF
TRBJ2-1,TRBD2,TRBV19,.,TGTGCCACCGCCCCCCTAGCGGGATGGACCGGCTCCTACAATGAGCAGTTCTTC,CATAPLAGWTGSYNEQFF
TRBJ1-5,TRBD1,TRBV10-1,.,TGCGCCAGCACGGGACAGGGTAGCAATCAGCCCCAGCATTTT,CASTGQGSNQPQHF
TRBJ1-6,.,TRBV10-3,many,TGTGCCATCAGTGATGGGGAGTTGGGTTCACCCCTCCACTTT,CAISDGELGSPLHF
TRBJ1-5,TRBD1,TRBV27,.,TGTGCCAGCAGTTTATCCGGACAGGGGACTAATCAGCCCCAGCATTTT,CASSLSGQGTNQPQHF
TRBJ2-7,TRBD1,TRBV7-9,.,TGTGCCAGCGGACAGGTTTCCTACGAGCAGTACTTC,CASGQVSYEQYF
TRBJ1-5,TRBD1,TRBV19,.,TGTGCCAGTAGTCCCCACCCCGGGACAGGCCCCTCGGCTCAGCCCCAGCATTTT,CASSPHPGTGPSAQPQHF
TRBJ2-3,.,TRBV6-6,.,TGTGCCAGTTGCCCTCGGGGAACTGGGGTCACAGATACGCAGTATTTT,CASCPRGTGVTDTQYF
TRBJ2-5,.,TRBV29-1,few,TGCAGCGTTGAAGATCGTGGGAACCAAGAGACCCAGTACTTC,CSVEDRGNQETQYF
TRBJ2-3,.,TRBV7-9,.,TGTGCCAGCAGCTTAGGGAACTCAGATACGCAGTATTTT,CASSLGNSDTQYF
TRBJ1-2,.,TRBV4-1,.,TGCGCCAGCAGCCAAGGCGGGATAGTTGGGGGAGGTCAGGGCTACACCTTC,CASSQGGIVGGGQGYTF
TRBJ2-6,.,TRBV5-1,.,TGCGCCAGCAGCGCGGATGGCTCTGGGGCCAACGTCCTGACTTTC,CASSADGSGANVLTF
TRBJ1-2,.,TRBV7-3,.,TGTGCCAGCAGCGCCGACTCAGGCTATGGCTACACCTTC,CASSADSGYGYTF
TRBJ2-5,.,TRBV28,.,TGTGCCAGCAGTCTACTTCTACAGGGAGGGGAGACCCAGTACTTC,CASSLLLQGGETQYF
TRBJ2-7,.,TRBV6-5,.,TGTGCCAGCACCCCATTGGACGGGAACCCCTACGAGCAGTACTTC,CASTPLDGNPYEQYF
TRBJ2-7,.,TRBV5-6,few,TGTGCCAGCACCCGGGCCTACGAGCAGTACTTC,CASTRAYEQYF
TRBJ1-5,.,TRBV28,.,TGTGCCAGCAGTTTACCAGGGGGCAATCAGCCCCAGCATTTT,CASSLPGGNQPQHF
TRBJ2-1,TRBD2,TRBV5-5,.,TGTGCCAGCAGCTTGGAAGCGGGAGCCCACAATGAGCAGTTCTTC,CASSLEAGAHNEQFF
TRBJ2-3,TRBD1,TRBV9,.,TGTGCCAGCAGCGAGGGGGCTGCCACAGATACGCAGTATTTT,CASSEGAATDTQYF
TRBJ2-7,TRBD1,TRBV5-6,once,TGTGCCAGCAGCGGAGTCCGGGACAGCTCCTACGAGCAGTACTTC,CASSGVRDSSYEQYF
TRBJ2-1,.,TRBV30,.,TGTGCCTGGAGTGTGAAGGGCAATGAGCAGTTCTTC,CAWSVKGNEQFF
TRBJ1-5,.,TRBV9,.,TGTGCCAGCAATAAGGGATCGGCTAAGCAGCCCCAGCATTTT,CASNKGSAKQPQHF
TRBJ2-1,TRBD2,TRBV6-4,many,TGTGCCAGCAGTGTTAGCGGGATCTCCTACAATGAGCAGTTCTTC,CASSVSGISYNEQFF
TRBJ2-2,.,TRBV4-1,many,TGCGCCAGCAGCCAAGAGGGGAATCAGATGAACACCGGGGAGCTGTTTTTT,CASSQEGNQMNTGELFF